The 22 T cell receptor beta chains reported below all come from one sample, sequenced in a study of cytomegalovirus exposure and HLA in healthy donors. With 60 Vbeta and 13 Jbeta primers, the PCR was carried out. Here immunoSEQ multiplex PCR was the method, and the copy in TCRdb shows in-frame clones only, minus some. The sample yields about 96,000 clones, 64% seen once. Material: PBMCs. The receptors were gathered from a man aged 55 to 70 in good health and CMV-seronegative.

The CDR3 region has the DNA TGTGCCAGCAGCGGAGGGACAGTTGCGAATTCACCCCTCCACTTT. Its protein product is CASSGGTVANSPLHF. The V gene is TRBV9, the J gene TRBJ1-6; 7 bases are shared with TRBD1. V was clipped by 3 bases and J by 7 bases; unmatched bases: 7. The CDR3 sequence is 15 residues long. Germline V gives CDR1 SGDLS, CDR2 YYNGEE.

This clone has only a few counts. The J gene is TRBJ1-5, the V gene TRBV23-1; perhaps TRBD1 as D (6 bases). TRBV23-1 qualifies as an ORF whose function is uncertain. V was shortened by 4 bases and J by 3 bases, with 13 bases between the two germline ends. The length of the CDR3 is 15 residues. The CDR3 spells CASSPRTEYNQPQHF. DNA of the CDR3: TGCGCCAGCAGTCCACGGACAGAATACAATCAGCCCCAGCATTTT.

This clone was seen more than once but under ten times. Within the sample, other DNA sequences also encode this same CDR3. V is TRBV7-3 and J is TRBJ2-1; possibly TRBD2 for D (6 bases). V lost 0 bases and J 1 base, leaving 7 bases between the germline ends. Germline CDR1 reads SGHTA; CDR2 reads FQGTGA. The CDR3 contains 15 residues. The CDR3 nucleotides are TGTGCCAGCAGCTTAACTGGGGGGTCCTACAATGAGCAGTTCTTC. Its protein product is CASSLTGGSYNEQFF.

J is TRBJ2-2 and V is TRBV7-9; D is unclear. Germline assignment: CDR1 SEHNR and CDR2 FQNEAQ (reference sequence). The V end lost 2 bases, the J end lost 4 bases, and 11 bases lay between the germline ends. This CDR3 has 15 amino acids. As DNA, the CDR3 is TGTGCCAGCAGCTTATGGTCCCCCGGCACCGGGGAGCTGTTTTTT. As protein: CASSLWSPGTGELFF. Drawing the rest from reference TRBV7-9 and TRBJ2-2, the complete variable domain is DTGVSQNPRHKITKRGQNVTFRCDPISEHNRLYWYRQTLGQGPEFLTYFQNEAQLEKSRLLSDRFSAERPKGSFSTLEIQRTEQGDSAMYLCASSLWSPGTGELFFGEGSRLTVL.

The rearrangement links TRBV4-2 to TRBJ2-3; the match to TRBD2 covers 13 bases. Germline CDR1 LGHNA, CDR2 YNFKEQ. This CDR3 region has 18 residues. V lost 0 bases to trimming and J lost 5 bases; unmatched junction nucleotides: 8. CDR3 nucleotides: TGTGCCAGCAGCCAAGACCCGGGACTAGCGGGATTGGAAGATACGCAGTATTTT. Its protein is CASSQDPGLAGLEDTQYF.

The rearrangement uses TRBV10-3 and TRBJ1-6; D ambiguous. V was pared by 10 bases and J by 7 bases, with 11 bases between. From germline, CDR1 is ENHRY and CDR2 SYGVKD. The CDR3 totals 12 residues. The CDR3 DNA is TGTGCCACCCAGTCGGGGAATTCACCCCTCCACTTT. Its protein is CATQSGNSPLHF.

This clone was counted between two and nine times. The chain employs TRBV5-4 and TRBJ1-2; 9 positions match TRBD1. This CDR3 is built from 16 residues. The germline gives CDR1 SGHNT, CDR2 YYREEE (reference sequence). V lost 4 bases and J lost 8; bases outside the gene matches: 15. DNA of the CDR3: TGTGCCAGCAGCCAAGGGACAGGGATCGACTTGGAGGGCTACACCTTC. Protein sequence: CASSQGTGIDLEGYTF.

The CDR3 is CASRDGNVNEQFF. The CDR3 nucleotides are TGTGCCAGCAGGGACGGGAATGTCAATGAGCAGTTCTTC. The rearrangement joins TRBV5-6 to TRBJ2-1; D possibly corresponds to TRBD2 (5 bases). The CDR3 extends over 13 amino acids. Germline loops: CDR1 SGHDT, CDR2 YYEEEE. V dropped 5 bases and J dropped 6 bases, with 12 bases sitting between them.

This clone was found a few times. The V and J genes are TRBV10-1 and TRBJ2-1, with 10 positions matching TRBD2. Germline V gene sequence: CDR1 WNHNN, CDR2 SYGVQD (reference sequence). The CDR3 contains 17 residues. After removal of 6 bases from V and 0 bases from J, the junction contained 8 bases not matched to a gene. The CDR3 here is CASRQRRLAGSYNEQFF. The CDR3 DNA reads TGCGCCAGCAGGCAACGACGACTAGCGGGCTCCTACAATGAGCAGTTCTTC.

This CDR3 is CAISSGTLNTGELFF. As DNA, the CDR3 is TGTGCCATCAGCTCCGGGACTCTTAACACCGGGGAGCTGTTTTTT. The V and J genes are TRBV10-3 and TRBJ2-2; D may be TRBD2 (6 bases). CDR1 is ENHRY, CDR2 SYGVKD, per germline. The CDR3 covers 15 residues. The ends were cut back, 6 bases at V and 2 bases at J, with 13 bases in the middle.

This chain connects TRBV6-1 to TRBJ1-2; TRBD1 aligns across 9 bases. The CDR3 extends over 13 amino acids. Germline V gene sequence: CDR1 MNHNS, CDR2 SASEGT. The V and J ends lost 4 bases and 6 bases, in that order; junction bases with no gene match: 3. The CDR3 DNA sequence: TGTGCCAGCAGTGCCGGGACAGGGCATGGCTACACCTTC. Translating it yields CASSAGTGHGYTF.

By share of the sample, this clone is medium-sized. The CDR3 spells CASSNRGNTDTQYF. DNA for the CDR3: TGTGCCAGCAGCAACAGGGGGAACACAGATACGCAGTATTTT. This chain joins TRBV5-4 and TRBJ2-3; TRBD1 agrees at 8 bases. CDR3 length: 14 residues. V gave up 4 bases and J gave up 2 bases; unmatched junction bases: 3. In germline, CDR1 is SGHNT, CDR2 YYREEE (reference sequence).

V usage is TRBV5-1 and J usage is TRBJ2-5, with D possibly matching TRBD2 (6 bases). CDR3 size: 15 residues. V gave up 0 bases and J gave up 5 bases, with 14 bases separating them. CDR1 is SGHRS and CDR2 is YFSETQ in the germline V gene. The CDR3, as DNA: TGCGCCAGCAGCTTGGAACCGGGGAGGAGCGAGACCCAGTACTTC. It yields the protein CASSLEPGRSETQYF.

The chain uses TRBV7-3 and TRBJ2-1, with D perhaps matching TRBD2 (6 bases). Between the trimmed V and J ends, which lost 5 bases and 6 bases, there was a span of 14 bases. There are 14 residues in the CDR3. Germline CDR1 is SGHTA and CDR2 is FQGTGA. The CDR3 is CASSGSGAGNEQFF. The CDR3 nucleotides read TGTGCCAGCAGCGGTAGCGGCGCCGGCAATGAGCAGTTCTTC.

This chain links TRBV10-3 with TRBJ1-3, with 9 bases identical to TRBD1. CDR3 length: 16 amino acids. The V gene's germline CDR1 is ENHRY and CDR2 SYGVKD. J gave up 4 bases and V 2 bases, and 6 bases lay outside the gene matches. CDR3 protein: CAISELQGAVGNTIYF. In DNA form, the CDR3 reads TGTGCCATCAGTGAGCTACAGGGGGCAGTGGGAAACACCATATATTTT.

The table lists this clone with a few counts. This chain uses TRBV2 with TRBJ2-7; 9 bases are a match to TRBD2. CDR1 and CDR2 from the germline V gene are SNHLY and FYNNEI. With 3 bases clipped from V and 4 bases from J, the junction kept 4 bases outside the gene matches. The CDR3 runs to 14 residues. DNA of the CDR3: TGTGCCAGCAGTGACCCTAGCGGGGCGTACGAGCAGTACTTC. It is translated as CASSDPSGAYEQYF.

The chain has TRBV19 and TRBJ1-1; D gene unclear. The germline CDR1 and CDR2 sequences are LNHDA and SQIVND (reference sequence). V lost 0 bases and J lost 4, with 9 bases in between. The CDR3 has 14 residues. The CDR3 is CASSIEGSGTEAFF. CDR3 sequence (DNA): TGTGCCAGTAGTATAGAGGGTTCGGGCACTGAAGCTTTCTTT.

A single count supports this clone. The chain couples TRBV9 to TRBJ2-3, with 11 nucleotides matching TRBD2. Per germline, CDR1 SGDLS and CDR2 YYNGEE. The CDR3 sequence is 15 residues long. V trimming: 0 bases; J trimming: 3 bases; junction bases outside the gene matches: 0. CDR3 DNA: TGTGCCAGCAGCGTAGGGACTAGCGGGACAGATACGCAGTATTTT. Amino acids: CASSVGTSGTDTQYF.

With regard to this clone: The junction departs from germline at one end; a sequencing error may be responsible. As DNA, the CDR3 is TGTGCCAACAGTGTCCTAGACGAGCAGTACTTC. This gives the protein CANSVLDEQYF. V gene TRBV2 combines with J gene TRBJ2-7; unclear D gene. Germline V CDR1 and CDR2: SNHLY, FYNNEI. This CDR3 has 11 amino acids.

The chain joins TRBV11-2 to TRBJ2-7; D might be TRBD1 (5 bases). The germline V gene encodes CDR1 SGHAT and CDR2 FQNNGV. The V gene lost 2 bases and the J gene lost 4 bases, with 15 bases spanning the gap. The CDR3 length is 15 residues. The CDR3 region has the DNA TGTGCCAGCAGCTTATCGCAGGGATCTATTTACGAGCAGTACTTC. Translating it yields CASSLSQGSIYEQYF.

This chain joins TRBV15 and TRBJ1-3; D gene unclear. V shed 0 bases and J shed 0 bases, with 6 bases lying between them. The CDR3 extends over 15 amino acids. CDR1 and CDR2 (germline): LNHNV, YYDKDF (reference sequence). This CDR3 reads CATSRDLYSGNTIYF. The CDR3 bases are TGTGCCACCAGCAGAGATCTGTACTCTGGAAACACCATATATTTT.

The V and J genes are TRBV28 and TRBJ2-1; weak D call: TRBD1 (5 bases). V was pared by 2 bases and J by 2 bases, with 19 bases between. The CDR3 runs to 18 residues. CDR1 MDHEN and CDR2 SYDVKM come from the germline V gene. CDR3 in amino acids: CASSLAGWATRAYNEQFF. CDR3 DNA sequence: TGTGCCAGCAGTTTAGCAGGGTGGGCAACCCGGGCCTACAATGAGCAGTTCTTC.